This T cell receptor (beta chain) was documented in a study of shared clonotypes between healthy human individuals. Whole-study context: Donor ages ranged 18 to 49 years: a couple of women, three men.

The CDR3 runs to 18 residues. Germline trimming cut 2 bases from V and 5 bases from J; bases unmatched to any gene: 14. The germline V gene encodes CDR1 MNHEY and CDR2 SMNVEV (reference sequence). The table lists this clone with a count of one. TCRdb's copy holds only in-frame clones and misses some; the assay was immunoSEQ multiplex PCR. The table has 2 million to 2.5 million clones, 85% to 95% seen once. The chain links TRBV27 to TRBJ1-1; 10 bases are shared with TRBD1. The TCR comes from a man between 18 and 35 years old in good health. Some clones in this sample may be carry-over from other donors' samples. Sample: naive CD4+ T cells from PBMCs. The subset was: CD45RA+ positively selected. DNA of the CDR3: TGTGCCAGCAGTTTAGGGTTTTACGGGGACAGGGGTAGGACTGAAGCTTTCTTT. It is translated as CASSLGFYGDRGRTEAFF.